Below are 6 T cell receptor beta chains sequenced from a single sample in a study of OX40 agonist ivuxolimab in advanced cancers. Here immunoSEQ multiplex PCR was the method, and the copy in TCRdb shows in-frame clones only, minus some. The table lists tens of thousands of clones, 82% of them singletons. The source was CD4+ or CD8+ T cells sorted from blood, collected in a trial of the OX40 agonist ivuxolimab. The receptors originated from an adult with an advanced solid tumor such as melanoma, head and neck, liver or kidney cancer.

V and J are TRBV27 and TRBJ1-1, with D uncertain. Germline V gene data show CDR1 as MNHEY and CDR2 as SMNVEV (reference sequence). V was clipped by 5 bases and J by 1 base, with 11 bases between them. This CDR3 is built from 14 residues. DNA of the CDR3: TGTGCCAGCAGTACACACCTGGCGAACACTGAAGCTTTCTTT. Translating it yields CASSTHLANTEAFF.

The chain joins TRBV2 to TRBJ2-3; no clear D. The CDR3 is made up of 14 amino acids. Trimming shortened V by 4 bases and J by 0 bases, and 8 bases separated the two germline ends. Germline V gene lookup returns CDR1 SNHLY and CDR2 FYNNEI. The CDR3 is CASSARHSTDTQYF. CDR3 coding DNA: TGTGCCAGCAGTGCCCGGCACAGCACAGATACGCAGTATTTT.

The J gene is TRBJ2-7, the V gene TRBV11-2, with unresolved D. CDR3 length: 16 residues. V was clipped by 6 bases and J by 3 bases, with 21 bases between them. Germline V lookup: CDR1 SGHAT, CDR2 FQNNGV. CDR3: CASSERLGRKIYEQYF. In DNA form, the CDR3 reads TGTGCCAGCAGTGAAAGGTTGGGCAGGAAGATCTACGAGCAGTACTTC.

V usage is TRBV7-2 and J usage is TRBJ2-1; D unclear. This CDR3 has 15 residues. The V end was cut by 7 bases, the J end by 0 bases, with 13 bases between. Per the germline V gene, CDR1 is SGHTA and CDR2 is FQGNSA. The CDR3, as DNA: TGTGCCAGCACCTTGAGAGCCGACTCCTACAATGAGCAGTTCTTC. Translated, it gives CASTLRADSYNEQFF.

The CDR3 nucleotides read TGTGCCAGCAGGGGGACAGCGAACACCGGGGAGCTGTTTTTT. It encodes CASRGTANTGELFF. V is TRBV28 and J is TRBJ2-2, with TRBD1 matching 7 bases. Germline V gene data show CDR1 as MDHEN and CDR2 as SYDVKM. There are 14 residues in the CDR3. The ends lost 6 bases at V and 0 bases at J; junction bases unmatched: 1.

The chain employs TRBV5-1 and TRBJ1-3; D gene uncertain. Trimming stripped 4 bases from V and 2 bases from J, with 10 bases between. Germline values: CDR1 SGHRS, CDR2 YFSETQ. The CDR3 has 14 residues. In DNA, the CDR3 is TGCGCCAGCAGCCTGGCGCTGGCTGGAAACACCATATATTTT. This encodes CASSLALAGNTIYF.